This TCR beta chain stems from a study of T-cell reconstitution after alpha-beta-depleted transplantation in children. A word on this clonotype: No antigen is known for it.

The CDR3 length is 13 residues. V was cut by 5 bases and J by 3 bases, with 10 bases left in between. Study-wide points: Diversity of TCRbeta at day 60 was high in some patients, arising from surviving recipient T cells and thymic progenitors. When one year had passed after transplant, most T-cell counts and diversity came from newly produced T cells.

Unique molecular identifiers were incorporated into the prepared TCRbeta library. A single record per CDR3 protein comes from TCRdb applying MiXCR to the PCR reads. The sample contains fewer than 750,000 distinct CDR3 sequences, roughly a quarter of which appear only once. Source: PBMCs, taken before TCRalphabeta/CD19-depleted stem cell transplant. The chain is built from TRBV12-3 or TRBV12-4 and TRBJ2-5, with a tentative D call TRBD1 (6 bases). The clonotype comes from a boy in the first two years of life with Wiskott-Aldrich syndrome, due to receive a stem cell transplant. CDR3 nucleotides: TGTGCCAGCAGTGACCAGGGGAAAGAGACCCAGTACTTC. Translated, it gives CASSDQGKETQYF.